The next 18 T cell receptor beta chains were all read from a single sample in a study of T cell responses to AZD1222 COVID-19 vaccine. Data came from immunoSEQ multiplex PCR; TCRdb stores just in-frame clones and leaves some out. This sample carries roughly 200,000 clones, approximately 93% of them seen once, and the ten largest clones take roughly 1.7%. The input for sequencing was peripheral blood, taken 28 days after the second AZD1222 dose. The receptors stem from an adult who received the AZD1222 COVID-19 vaccine.

The gene calls are TRBV21-1 and TRBJ2-7; the DNA was not used to check the table's D call, TRBD2. TRBV21-1 is recorded as a pseudogene. The CDR3 loop spans 15 amino acids. The CDR3 bases are TGTGCCAGCAGCCTCCGATGCCCAGGAACGGGGGAGCAGTACTTC. The encoded protein is CASSLRCPGTGEQYF.

The chain is built from TRBV12-3 or TRBV12-4 and TRBJ1-1, with a possible D match to TRBD1 (5 bases). Trimming removed 5 bases from V and 11 bases from J, with 18 bases in between. The CDR3 runs to 13 residues. In DNA, the CDR3 is TGTGCCAGCAGTAAAGGGGCCCCCCTGGGGGCTTTCTTT. It yields the protein CASSKGAPLGAFF.

The J gene is TRBJ2-7, the V gene TRBV18; D is possibly TRBD1 (5 bases). The germline V and J ends were trimmed by 2 bases and 3 bases, with 8 bases remaining between them. The CDR3 extends over 13 amino acids. Germline V gene sequence: CDR1 KGHSH, CDR2 LQKENI. The CDR3: CASSPNRGYEQYF. The CDR3 bases are TGTGCCAGCTCACCAAATAGGGGCTACGAGCAGTACTTC.

The chain joins TRBV29-1 to TRBJ2-7; D gene ambiguous. CDR3 size: 13 residues. Looked up from germline, CDR1 is SQVTM and CDR2 is ANQGSEA. Trimming took 3 bases from V and 7 from J, leaving 16 bases between them. CDR3 sequence: CSVEIASGGEQYF. The CDR3 DNA follows: TGCAGCGTTGAGATTGCTTCGGGTGGGGAGCAGTACTTC.

V usage is TRBV6-4 and J usage is TRBJ2-1; 8 nucleotides line up with TRBD2. The CDR3 extends over 13 amino acids. Trimming removed 8 bases from V and 2 bases from J; junction bases left unmatched: 2. Germline CDR1 reads MRHNA; CDR2 reads SNTAGT. CDR3 DNA sequence: TGTGCCAGCGGAGCGGGGGCCTACAATGAGCAGTTCTTC. Protein product: CASGAGAYNEQFF.

The chain recombines TRBV12-5 with TRBJ1-3, with D possibly TRBD1 on 5 matching bases. The CDR3 has 16 amino acids. Germline CDR1 and CDR2: LGHNT and FRNRAP. V lost 2 bases, J lost 2 bases, and 13 bases lay in between. The CDR3 DNA is TGTGCTAGTGGTTTGAGTGACAGACTCGCTGGAAACACCATATATTTT. The encoded protein is CASGLSDRLAGNTIYF.

The V gene is TRBV25-1, the J gene TRBJ1-3; a weak D match, TRBD1 (5 bases). The ends were cut back, 11 bases at V and 4 bases at J, with 15 bases in the middle. The CDR3 totals 13 residues. Looked up from germline, CDR1 is MGHDK and CDR2 is SYGVNS. The CDR3 is CAVSGQTGNTIYF. CDR3 nucleotide sequence: TGTGCCGTCTCGGGGCAAACAGGAAACACCATATATTTT.

The chain links TRBV3-1 (or the pseudogene TRBV3-2) to TRBJ1-2; D perhaps matches TRBD1 (5 bases). The CDR3 extends over 12 amino acids. Germline CDR1 and CDR2: LGHDT and YNNKEL (reference sequence). Trimming left V 4 bases short and J 8 bases short, with 11 bases between. This CDR3 reads CASSLLGGGYTF. CDR3 bases: TGTGCCAGCAGCCTCCTTGGGGGGGGCTACACCTTC.

The chain links TRBV18 to TRBJ1-1; unclear D gene. From germline, CDR1 is KGHSH and CDR2 LQKENI. The ends were cut back, 2 bases at V and 2 bases at J, with 9 bases in the middle. The CDR3 is made up of 14 amino acids. The CDR3 protein is CASSPIGRNTEAFF. CDR3 nucleotides: TGTGCCAGCTCACCAATTGGGAGAAACACTGAAGCTTTCTTT.

The V call is TRBV12-2, the J call TRBJ1-2. TRBV12-2 is assigned pseudogene status. The CDR3 runs to 13 residues. This chain's CDR3 is CASRLGGNYGYTF. The CDR3 DNA sequence: TGTGCAAGTCGCTTAGGAGGGAACTATGGCTACACCTTC.

The chain is built from TRBV5-1 and TRBJ2-5; the match to TRBD1 covers 10 bases. CDR1 SGHRS and CDR2 YFSETQ come from the germline V gene. Trimming removed 0 bases from V and 5 bases from J; junction bases left unmatched: 7. The CDR3 contains 16 residues. CDR3 loop: CASSLADRGRGETQYF. The CDR3 DNA reads as TGCGCCAGCAGCTTGGCAGACAGGGGGCGCGGGGAGACCCAGTACTTC.

This chain uses TRBV4-1 with TRBJ1-1, with unresolved D. The CDR3 is 13 residues long. Looked up from germline, CDR1 is MGHRA and CDR2 is YSYEKL. Trimming took 2 bases from V and 1 from J, leaving 5 bases between them. Written as DNA, the CDR3 is TGCGCCAGCAGCCAAATGGAGAACACTGAAGCTTTCTTT. Translation gives CASSQMENTEAFF.

The chain couples TRBV6-2 or TRBV6-3 to TRBJ2-7; 8 bases agree with TRBD2. This CDR3 comprises 15 residues. Trimming at V came to 6 bases and at J to 2 bases, leaving 9 bases not matched to a gene. Germline V gives CDR1 MNHEY, CDR2 SVGEGT. The CDR3 is CASSQGLAPTYEQYF. CDR3 nucleotide sequence: TGTGCCAGCAGCCAAGGACTAGCCCCCACCTACGAGCAGTACTTC.

This chain uses TRBV7-9 with TRBJ1-5; tentatively, D is TRBD1 (5 bases). The CDR3 loop spans 14 amino acids. V lost 2 bases, J lost 3 bases, and 8 bases lay in between. CDR1 and CDR2 from the germline V gene are SEHNR and FQNEAQ (reference sequence). The CDR3 region is CASSLRGDNQPQHF. Written as DNA, the CDR3 is TGTGCCAGCAGCTTAAGGGGAGACAATCAGCCCCAGCATTTT.

The chain joins TRBV19 to TRBJ2-3, with a tentative D call TRBD2 (7 bases). CDR1 is LNHDA and CDR2 is SQIVND in the germline V gene (reference sequence). Deletions cut 3 bases from V and 0 bases from J, with 13 bases between. This CDR3 region has 16 residues. CDR3 loop: CASSMGGAISTDTQYF. CDR3 nucleotide sequence: TGTGCCAGTAGTATGGGGGGGGCCATAAGCACAGATACGCAGTATTTT.

The genes are TRBV3-1 (or the pseudogene TRBV3-2) and TRBJ1-6; unclear D gene. Trimming took 4 bases from V and 4 from J, leaving 8 bases between them. The germline gives CDR1 LGHDT, CDR2 YNNKEL (reference sequence). The CDR3 length is 14 residues. Here the CDR3 reads CASSPINYNSPLHF. CDR3 coding DNA: TGTGCCAGCAGCCCAATCAATTATAATTCACCCCTCCACTTT.

This clone was picked up a small number of times. The V and J genes are TRBV5-1 and TRBJ2-2; no firm D call. V was pared by 2 bases and J by 7 bases, with 15 bases between. Per the germline V gene, CDR1 is SGHRS and CDR2 is YFSETQ. CDR3 length equals 15 residues. The chain's CDR3 is CASSFWSKGIGELFF. Written as DNA, the CDR3 is TGCGCCAGCAGCTTCTGGAGCAAAGGGATCGGGGAGCTGTTTTTT.

This clone was observed a handful of times. CDR3 sequence reads: CAWSVQGVFKAFF. CDR3 DNA sequence: TGTGCCTGGAGTGTACAAGGAGTCTTTAAAGCTTTCTTT. The chain has TRBV30 and TRBJ1-1, with no clear D. CDR1 and CDR2 (germline): GTSNPN, SVGIG (reference sequence). This CDR3 contains 13 residues. Trimming cost V 0 bases and J 9 bases, with 14 bases left between them.